The 17 T cell receptor beta chains below all came from one sample that was sequenced in a study of shared clonotypes between healthy human individuals. Sequencing used immunoSEQ multiplex PCR; TCRdb keeps in-frame clones, though not all of them. The sample has some 2,100,000 clones, 90% to 97% seen once. The sequencing input was naive CD4+ T cells sorted from blood. Stated subset: CD45RA+ positively selected. Receptor source: a man between 18 and 35 years old in good health.

The chain links TRBV7-2 to TRBJ1-1; the D gene is possibly TRBD1 (5 bases). Germline CDR1 is SGHTA and CDR2 is FQGNSA. The CDR3 is 13 residues long. V was trimmed by 3 bases and J by 11 bases, leaving 16 bases between them. The CDR3 protein is CASSLRGRLGAFF. The CDR3 coding sequence is TGTGCCAGCAGCTTGAGGGGTCGATTAGGGGCTTTCTTT. The full variable domain, with the rest looked up from reference TRBV7-2 and TRBJ1-1, is GAGVSQSPSNKVTEKGKDVELRCDPISGHTALYWYRQSLGQGLEFLIYFQGNSAPDKSGLPSDRFSAERTGGSVSTLTIQRTQQEDSAVYLCASSLRGRLGAFFGQGTRLTVV.

The gene calls are TRBV5-1 and TRBJ2-5; 7 bases map to TRBD1. With 0 bases clipped from V and 3 bases from J, the junction kept 8 bases outside the gene matches. Germline lookup yields CDR1 SGHRS and CDR2 YFSETQ. The CDR3 contains 16 residues. The CDR3 loop is CASSLATGPGEETQYF. The CDR3 DNA follows: TGCGCCAGCAGCTTGGCGACAGGGCCTGGAGAAGAGACCCAGTACTTC.

On this clone itself: Within the sample, other DNA sequences also encode this same CDR3. The chain is built from TRBV7-9 and TRBJ2-3, with TRBD2 matching over 9 bases. Germline CDR1 reads SEHNR; CDR2 reads FQNEAQ (reference sequence). CDR3 size: 13 residues. V lost 6 bases, J lost 3 bases, and 1 base stayed unmatched. CDR3 sequence: CASSTSGTDTQYF. The CDR3 DNA is TGTGCCAGCAGTACTAGCGGGACAGATACGCAGTATTTT. Full variable domain (rest looked up from reference TRBV7-9 and TRBJ2-3): DTGVSQNPRHKITKRGQNVTFRCDPISEHNRLYWYRQTLGQGPEFLTYFQNEAQLEKSRLLSDRFSAERPKGSFSTLEIQRTEQGDSAMYLCASSTSGTDTQYFGPGTRLTVL.

This chain joins TRBV6-1 and TRBJ2-1; 7 bases map to TRBD2. This CDR3 has 16 amino acids. Germline V CDR1 and CDR2: MNHNS, SASEGT. J lost 3 bases, V lost 1 base, and 6 bases had no gene match. The CDR3 spells CASSEVGSGGYNEQFF. CDR3 in DNA: TGTGCCAGCAGTGAAGTGGGCTCGGGGGGCTACAATGAGCAGTTCTTC.

On this clone: The same CDR3 arises from other DNA sequences in this sample as well. CDR3 sequence reads: CASSLTPSNQPQHF. The CDR3 nucleotides read TGTGCCAGCAGCCTTACTCCTAGCAATCAGCCCCAGCATTTT. The chain joins TRBV28 to TRBJ1-5; D remains ambiguous. The CDR3 length is 14 residues. V dropped 6 bases and J dropped 0 bases, with 9 bases sitting between them. In germline, CDR1 is MDHEN, CDR2 SYDVKM.

The chain recombines TRBV5-1 with TRBJ1-6; D is unresolved. The CDR3 extends over 14 amino acids. Germline V CDR1 and CDR2: SGHRS, YFSETQ. V dropped 2 bases and J dropped 6 bases, with 9 bases sitting between them. The CDR3 DNA reads TGCGCCAGCAGCTTAGCCGTTGTTAATTCACCCCTCCACTTT. Amino acids: CASSLAVVNSPLHF.

This chain connects TRBV30 to TRBJ2-5, with D perhaps assigned TRBD1 or TRBD2 (5 bases each). The CDR3 loop spans 16 amino acids. The ends were cut back, 1 base at V and 1 base at J, with 16 bases in the middle. The germline V gene encodes CDR1 GTSNPN and CDR2 SVGIG (reference sequence). The CDR3 DNA sequence: TGTGCCTGGAGTGCCGGGGCCCGAACTGCCCAAGAGACCCAGTACTTC. Its translation is CAWSAGARTAQETQYF.

J is TRBJ1-2 and V is TRBV19; D is undetermined. The CDR3 runs 12 residues. Germline V gene sequence: CDR1 LNHDA, CDR2 SQIVND (reference sequence). The germline V and J ends were trimmed by 5 bases and 8 bases, with 12 bases remaining between them. The CDR3 sequence: CASSSSRRGYTF. The DNA for the CDR3 is TGTGCCAGTAGTTCTTCCCGGCGGGGCTACACCTTC.

The chain recombines TRBV6-5 with TRBJ1-2; D unresolved. Per the germline V gene, CDR1 is MNHEY and CDR2 is SVGAGI. V dropped 4 bases and J dropped 0 bases, with 9 bases sitting between them. The CDR3 covers 14 residues. CDR3 in DNA: TGTGCCAGCAGTTGGACGCCGTCTAACTATGGCTACACCTTC. It encodes CASSWTPSNYGYTF.

The J gene is TRBJ2-7, the V gene TRBV7-2; TRBD2 is a possible D gene (5 bases). The CDR3 is 14 residues long. Per the germline V gene, CDR1 is SGHTA and CDR2 is FQGNSA. V lost 5 bases and J lost 2, with 13 bases in between. CDR3 DNA: TGTGCCAGCAGCCCGAGGGCTAACCCCTACGAGCAGTACTTC. It specifies CASSPRANPYEQYF. The whole variable domain, filled in from reference TRBV7-2 and TRBJ2-7, reads GAGVSQSPSNKVTEKGKDVELRCDPISGHTALYWYRQSLGQGLEFLIYFQGNSAPDKSGLPSDRFSAERTGGSVSTLTIQRTQQEDSAVYLCASSPRANPYEQYFGPGTRLTVT.

This chain uses TRBV28 with TRBJ2-7; tentatively, D is TRBD1 or TRBD2 (5 bases each). The CDR3 sequence is 11 residues long. V was cut by 10 bases and J by 3 bases, with 10 bases left in between. The V gene's germline CDR1 is MDHEN and CDR2 SYDVKM. This CDR3 is CATGLHYEQYF. The DNA of the CDR3 is TGTGCCACGGGGCTCCACTACGAGCAGTACTTC.

The J gene is TRBJ1-2, the V gene TRBV6-5, with D possibly matching TRBD1 (6 bases). V lost 8 bases to trimming and J lost 7 bases, with 17 bases between them. Germline CDR1 MNHEY, CDR2 SVGAGI. The CDR3 extends over 13 amino acids. CDR3 region: CASSGQGLSGYTF. The CDR3 DNA sequence: TGTGCCAGCTCGGGTCAGGGGTTAAGTGGCTACACCTTC.

This rearrangement joins TRBV5-1 to TRBJ1-2; TRBD1 might be the D (5 bases). Germline CDR1 and CDR2: SGHRS and YFSETQ. The CDR3 spans 14 residues. The V end was cut by 3 bases, the J end by 9 bases, with 18 bases between. CDR3 nucleotide sequence: TGCGCCAGCAGCTCGGAGGCAGGGAATAGTCGCTACACCTTC. Its translation: CASSSEAGNSRYTF.

The rearrangement joins TRBV9 to TRBJ1-1; D remains unclear. CDR3 length: 12 residues. V dropped 5 bases and J dropped 1 base, with 6 bases sitting between them. Germline values: CDR1 SGDLS, CDR2 YYNGEE. This chain's CDR3 is CASSSRNTEAFF. The CDR3 coding sequence is TGTGCCAGCAGTTCAAGGAACACTGAAGCTTTCTTT.

The V call is TRBV7-9, the J call TRBJ1-4; D possibly corresponds to TRBD1 (5 bases). The CDR3 contains 15 residues. CDR1 and CDR2 (germline): SEHNR, FQNEAQ (reference sequence). The V end lost 5 bases, the J end lost 5 bases, and 15 bases lay between the germline ends. The CDR3 region is CASSNDPKGNEKLFF. The CDR3 region has the DNA TGTGCCAGCAGCAACGACCCAAAGGGGAATGAAAAACTGTTTTTT.

The V and J genes are TRBV10-3 and TRBJ2-5; TRBD1 or TRBD2 may be the D gene (5 bases each). CDR1 and CDR2 from the germline V gene are ENHRY and SYGVKD. Trimming shortened V by 4 bases and J by 3 bases, and 15 bases separated the two germline ends. The CDR3 sequence is 15 residues long. The CDR3 nucleotides are TGTGCCATCAGTGGAGGGCCGGGGCCGAAAGAGACCCAGTACTTC. It encodes CAISGGPGPKETQYF.

This clone occurred once. The chain carries TRBV2 and TRBJ2-1, with TRBD2 matching over 11 bases. The CDR3 length is 15 residues. CDR1 and CDR2 from the germline V gene are SNHLY and FYNNEI. V gave up 6 bases and J gave up 7 bases; unmatched junction bases: 8. The CDR3 region is CASSRLAGLRNEQFF. The CDR3 coding sequence is TGTGCCAGCAGCCGACTAGCGGGATTGAGGAATGAGCAGTTCTTC.